The 3 T cell receptor beta chains in this list originate from one sample, sequenced in a study of cytomegalovirus exposure and HLA in healthy donors. With 60 Vbeta and 13 Jbeta primers, the PCR was carried out. Sequencing was performed with immunoSEQ multiplex PCR; in TCRdb, only in-frame clones are kept and a portion is missing. The sample consists of about 180,000 clones, about four fifths of them appearing once. What was sequenced was PBMCs. Every receptor here comes from a male donor in good health and CMV-seronegative.

The chain employs TRBV7-6 and TRBJ2-1; 8 bases match TRBD2. V trimming: 1 base; J trimming: 5 bases; junction bases outside the gene matches: 4. Looked up from germline, CDR1 is SGHVS and CDR2 is FNYEAQ. The CDR3 length is 15 residues. The CDR3 spells CASSLDGRGNNEQFF. The CDR3 DNA sequence: TGTGCCAGCAGCTTAGACGGGAGGGGCAACAATGAGCAGTTCTTC.

This sequence joins TRBV28 and TRBJ2-7; 7 bases map to TRBD2. Germline V gene lookup returns CDR1 MDHEN and CDR2 SYDVKM. This CDR3 comprises 14 residues. J gave up 2 bases and V 1 base, and 2 bases lay outside the gene matches. CDR3 DNA sequence: TGTGCCAGCAGTTTATTGGCGGGAGCCTACGAGCAGTACTTC. It encodes CASSLLAGAYEQYF.

The J gene is TRBJ2-7, the V gene TRBV7-2; tentatively, D is TRBD1 (5 bases). This CDR3 has 15 amino acids. Per germline, CDR1 SGHTA and CDR2 FQGNSA. The V end lost 5 bases, the J end lost 7 bases, and 21 bases lay between the germline ends. The CDR3 DNA reads TGTGCCAGCAGCCGTGCCTCGACAGACCGAGTGGAGCAGTACTTC. Translation: CASSRASTDRVEQYF.